This T cell receptor (beta chain) was sequenced during a study of blood T cells in healthy people across ages (dated by TCRdb to the mid-2010s). Regarding the complete study: In model experiments, template switching captured about one uniquely barcoded TCR beta cDNA molecule for every two T cells. To track age-related changes in TCR beta repertoire diversity, the study relied on deep sequencing normalized with unique cDNA molecular identifiers. Donors were grouped into four age groups: young (average 16 years), middle-aged (39), aged (62) and long-lived (around 80). Donors of different ages were randomly distributed across sequencing lanes to avoid experimental bias. For two donors (one aged 18 to 29 and one aged 80 or older), the study analyzed two additional independent replicas of 1 million unique cDNA reads from the same blood draw.

A few counts support this clonotype. No cognate antigen has been identified for it. Because the CDR3's place on the DNA is in doubt, the DNA is left out and the CDR3 is given as listed by TCRdb. Systemically healthy Caucasian individuals from Russia, approximately 39 in total and aged about 6 to 90 years, were included as donors. Approximately 9 milliliters of peripheral blood were collected from each donor into EDTA-treated Vacutainer tubes. Ficoll-Paque density-gradient centrifugation was used to isolate PBMCs, with at least 6.5 million per sample. Total RNA, at least 5.5 micrograms per sample, was extracted from PBMCs with Trizol reagent. For every donor, an aliquot of PBMCs went through flow cytometry to measure the percentages of naive CD45RAhigh/CD27high T cells. The protocol used for the library was 5' RACE. TCRdb lists the instrument as Illumina HiSeq 2500. A second roughly 7 to 11 cycle PCR used a sample-barcoded 5' primer and a J-beta primer mix. A unique molecular identifier was introduced onto each TCR beta cDNA molecule by a template-switch 5' adaptor carrying 12 random nucleotides. Each sample yielded at least 3 million CDR3-containing paired-end reads. First-strand cDNA was synthesized from all RNA with the Mint cDNA synthesis kit, primed by a TRBC-specific oligonucleotide. Following uracil-DNA glycosylase treatment, a first 18-cycle PCR with universal primers M1SS and BC2_uni_R was performed on all cDNA. In the paper's pipeline: Each sample was normalized by randomly selecting 1 million high-quality reads, each carrying a distinct molecular identifier. Instead of being binned into consensus sequences, reads that shared molecular identifiers were thrown out. MiTCR, run with a Q25 quality threshold and the strictest error-elimination algorithm, handled CDR3 identification, clonotype clustering and error correction. Lower-bound total TCR beta diversity was estimated with a nonparametric unseen species model using Euler transformation. TCRdb handled the public reads itself, with Q25 trimming in fastp and clone calling in MiXCR, and kept productive beta chains. Rows are combined by CDR3 protein, so each entry shows the most common genes and DNA. In this record, the V and J calls reflect TCRdb's handling and not the investigators' own analysis. Within this sample are about 730,000 distinct CDR3 sequences, with approximately 43% of them counted one time only. The top ten clonotypes cover less than 25% of the sample.

Study-level results and caveats: Observed TCR beta diversity correlated strongly with the percentage of naive T cells measured by flow cytometry. The CMV infection status of donors was not known, potentially confounding age-related changes in expanded clonotypes. Compared with the aged group, more naive CD4+ T cells, fewer expanded clones and increased TCR diversity were shown by the long-lived group, suggesting age selection. Because profiling used bulk unsorted PBMCs, naive and antigen-experienced compartments could not be compared conclusively. Estimates of total diversity from one million sequenced T cells were regarded as lower bounds and underestimates. As age increased, observed TCR beta diversity per million T cells dropped in a roughly linear way, and a significant reduction was already evident by age about 40.

This receptor was obtained from a woman in her fifties or sixties in good health. Sequenced material: blood.

The CDR3 in this case is CASSKSSPVAGGIIVRLLPYEQYF. The chain links TRBV21-1 with TRBJ2-5; the table names TRBD2, a call not compared with the DNA. TRBV21-1 counts as a pseudogene. Reading from cysteine to phenylalanine, the CDR3 counts 24 amino acids.